These 27 T cell receptor beta chains were sequenced from one sample in a study of shared clonotypes between healthy human individuals. Assay: immunoSEQ multiplex PCR; the TCRdb copy retains only in-frame clones and omits some. The profile shows 2 million to 2.5 million clones, 80% to 95% of them singletons. Sequencing used naive CD4+ T cells from PBMCs. The subset here: CD45RA+ positively selected. These receptors all stem from a man younger than 35 in good health. Some clones in this sample may be carry-over from other donors' samples.

V and J are TRBV9 and TRBJ1-1; TRBD1 is a possible D gene (5 bases). The CDR3 length is 15 residues. CDR1 and CDR2 (germline): SGDLS, YYNGEE. Trimming left V 0 bases short and J 3 bases short, with 12 bases between. The CDR3 spells CASSVVSRAYTEAFF. The CDR3 DNA reads as TGTGCCAGCAGCGTAGTCTCCAGGGCGTACACTGAAGCTTTCTTT.

The chain uses TRBV18 and TRBJ2-3; possibly TRBD2 for D (6 bases). Trimming cost V 5 bases and J 4 bases, with 13 bases left between them. The length of the CDR3 is 14 residues. The germline V gene encodes CDR1 KGHSH and CDR2 LQKENI. CDR3 DNA: TGTGCCAGCTCAAAGCAGACTAGTCCAGATACGCAGTATTTT. It encodes CASSKQTSPDTQYF.

The chain links TRBV9 to TRBJ1-4; a weak D match, TRBD1 (6 bases). The CDR3 is 15 amino acids. V lost 4 bases, J lost 2 bases, and 12 bases lay in between. CDR1 SGDLS and CDR2 YYNGEE come from the germline V gene. The CDR3 sequence is CASSQQGWTNEKLFF. CDR3 nucleotide sequence: TGTGCCAGCAGCCAACAGGGTTGGACTAATGAAAAACTGTTTTTT. The variable domain in full, completed from reference TRBV9 and TRBJ1-4, reads DSGVTQTPKHLITATGQRVTLRCSPRSGDLSVYWYQQSLDQGLQFLIQYYNGEERAKGNILERFSAQQFPDLHSELNLSSLELGDSALYFCASSQQGWTNEKLFFGSGTQLSVL.

Remarks on this clone: Other nucleotide sequences from this sample produce the same CDR3. The V and J genes are TRBV18 and TRBJ2-2; D gene uncertain. CDR3 length equals 14 residues. The germline gives CDR1 KGHSH, CDR2 LQKENI. The V gene lost 3 bases and the J gene lost 2 bases, with 7 bases spanning the gap. CDR3 DNA sequence: TGTGCCAGCTCACCCCCGACTAACACCGGGGAGCTGTTTTTT. Encoded protein: CASSPPTNTGELFF.

This clone was picked up a small number of times. CDR3 region: CASSYRGIGYTF. In DNA, the CDR3 is TGTGCCAGCAGTTACCGCGGAATTGGCTACACCTTC. The chain carries TRBV6-5 and TRBJ1-2; D remains unclear. The germline V and J ends were trimmed by 2 bases and 7 bases, with 8 bases remaining between them. The CDR3 runs to 12 residues. The germline gives CDR1 MNHEY, CDR2 SVGAGI.

J is TRBJ2-2 and V is TRBV9; possibly TRBD1 for D (5 bases). Trimming took 0 bases from V and 8 from J, leaving 14 bases between them. Germline CDR1 reads SGDLS; CDR2 reads YYNGEE. The CDR3 consists of 15 residues. The CDR3 DNA reads TGTGCCAGCAGCGTAGAAGTCAGGGCGTATGGGGAGCTGTTTTTT. It encodes CASSVEVRAYGELFF. Based on the CDR3 plus reference TRBV9 and TRBJ2-2, the full variable domain is DSGVTQTPKHLITATGQRVTLRCSPRSGDLSVYWYQQSLDQGLQFLIQYYNGEERAKGNILERFSAQQFPDLHSELNLSSLELGDSALYFCASSVEVRAYGELFFGEGSRLTVL.

A word on this clone: This specimen includes other DNA sequences encoding the same CDR3. The chain combines TRBV7-2 with TRBJ1-2; D uncertain. With 0 bases removed from V and 5 bases from J, the gap between germline ends came to 1 base. Germline V gives CDR1 SGHTA, CDR2 FQGNSA. CDR3 length: 11 amino acids. The CDR3 reads CASSLAYGYTF. In DNA form, the CDR3 reads TGTGCCAGCAGCTTAGCTTATGGCTACACCTTC. The full variable domain, rest sourced from reference TRBV7-2 and TRBJ1-2, is GAGVSQSPSNKVTEKGKDVELRCDPISGHTALYWYRQSLGQGLEFLIYFQGNSAPDKSGLPSDRFSAERTGGSVSTLTIQRTQQEDSAVYLCASSLAYGYTFGSGTRLTVV.

This clone was found once. This chain joins TRBV28 and TRBJ2-3; 13 bases map to TRBD2. The CDR3 is 17 residues long. The V gene's germline CDR1 is MDHEN and CDR2 SYDVKM. V trimming: 6 bases; J trimming: 4 bases; junction bases outside the gene matches: 10. CDR3 in amino acids: CASSSGTSGIIADTQYF. CDR3 coding DNA: TGTGCCAGCAGCTCCGGGACTAGCGGGATTATCGCAGATACGCAGTATTTT.

The V gene is TRBV2, the J gene TRBJ2-7; 8 nucleotides line up with TRBD1. Looked up from germline, CDR1 is SNHLY and CDR2 is FYNNEI. The CDR3 length is 14 residues. V dropped 6 bases and J dropped 6; count of bases not matched to a gene: 10. The CDR3 coding sequence is TGTGCCAGCAGATCAGACAGGGGTTCCAGCGAGCAGTACTTC. This sequence encodes CASRSDRGSSEQYF.

The rearrangement joins TRBV27 to TRBJ1-2; TRBD1 might be the D (5 bases). The V end lost 2 bases, the J end lost 4 bases, and 11 bases lay between the germline ends. Per germline, CDR1 MNHEY and CDR2 SMNVEV (reference sequence). The CDR3 totals 14 residues. CDR3 region: CASSLTRGGYGYTF. The DNA of the CDR3 is TGTGCCAGCAGTTTAACTCGGGGCGGCTATGGCTACACCTTC.

V gene TRBV5-1 combines with J gene TRBJ1-2; possibly TRBD1 for D (5 bases). The length of the CDR3 is 15 residues. The ends were cut back, 0 bases at V and 0 bases at J, with 9 bases in the middle. CDR1 is SGHRS and CDR2 is YFSETQ in the germline V gene. The DNA for the CDR3 is TGCGCCAGCAGCTTGGTGGCAGGGTCTAACTATGGCTACACCTTC. Its protein is CASSLVAGSNYGYTF.

The chain recombines TRBV7-9 with TRBJ2-7; 9 bases fit TRBD1. Germline V gene sequence: CDR1 SEHNR, CDR2 FQNEAQ (reference sequence). This CDR3 region has 14 residues. The V gene end was trimmed by 4 bases and the J gene end by 6 bases; junction bases not matched to a gene: 7. CDR3 region: CASSSGQGLFEQYF. The CDR3 DNA reads TGTGCCAGCAGCTCGGGACAGGGACTCTTCGAGCAGTACTTC.

This rearrangement joins TRBV7-2 to TRBJ1-1; the D is unclear. Germline V CDR1 and CDR2: SGHTA, FQGNSA. Deletions cut 3 bases from V and 6 bases from J, with 8 bases between. This CDR3 comprises 12 residues. CDR3 residues: CASSFYSAEAFF. CDR3 in DNA: TGTGCCAGCAGCTTCTACAGCGCTGAAGCTTTCTTT.

The chain carries TRBV6-1 and TRBJ1-2; the D gene is possibly TRBD1 (5 bases). Germline V CDR1 and CDR2: MNHNS, SASEGT. The CDR3 runs 15 residues. Trimming removed 6 bases from V and 8 bases from J, with 22 bases in between. CDR3 loop: CASRPGGDDGRGYTF. The CDR3 DNA is TGTGCCAGCAGGCCTGGGGGGGACGATGGTCGGGGCTACACCTTC.

The chain carries TRBV28 and TRBJ1-1; 10 bases fit TRBD1. V was pared by 4 bases and J by 11 bases, with 7 bases of the junction left unmatched. CDR3 length: 13 amino acids. The germline V gene encodes CDR1 MDHEN and CDR2 SYDVKM. The DNA of the CDR3 is TGTGCCAGCAGTTGGGGACAGGGGCTCGTTGCTTTCTTT. This codes for CASSWGQGLVAFF.

Here the CDR3 reads CASSPGHPNTEAFF. DNA for the CDR3: TGTGCCAGCAGCCCAGGACACCCGAACACTGAAGCTTTCTTT. The rearrangement uses TRBV7-3 and TRBJ1-1; possibly TRBD1 for D (5 bases). Germline assignment: CDR1 SGHTA and CDR2 FQGTGA. The CDR3 loop spans 14 amino acids. V gave up 5 bases and J gave up 1 base, with 11 bases separating them.

The J gene is TRBJ2-6, the V gene TRBV19; tentative D call: TRBD2 (6 bases). CDR3 length: 15 residues. V was clipped by 3 bases and J by 2 bases, with 8 bases between them. The germline CDR1 and CDR2 sequences are LNHDA and SQIVND (reference sequence). CDR3 in DNA: TGTGCCAGTAGTATGCGGGAAACTGGGGCCAACGTCCTGACTTTC. It encodes CASSMRETGANVLTF.

This chain connects TRBV6-1 to TRBJ2-2; weak D call: TRBD1 (5 bases). Trimming removed 1 base at V and 4 bases at J, with 13 bases between. Germline V gene sequence: CDR1 MNHNS, CDR2 SASEGT. The CDR3 runs to 16 residues. CDR3 amino acids: CASSEVEQGLTGELFF. The CDR3 nucleotides read TGTGCCAGCAGTGAAGTGGAGCAGGGCCTCACCGGGGAGCTGTTTTTT.

For this clone: The junction departs from germline at one end; a sequencing error may be responsible. V and J are TRBV11-2 and TRBJ2-1, with 8 bases lining up with TRBD2. The germline CDR1 and CDR2 sequences are SGHAT and FQNNGV. The CDR3 is 14 residues long. The CDR3 sequence: CASSLELAVVNAVF. The CDR3 DNA follows: TGTGCCAGCAGCTTAGAACTAGCGGTTGTTAACGCGGTCTTC.

The J gene is TRBJ2-1, the V gene TRBV10-3; D remains unclear. V was pared by 3 bases and J by 9 bases, with 12 bases between. The V gene's germline CDR1 is ENHRY and CDR2 SYGVKD. The CDR3 has 13 residues. CDR3 bases: TGTGCCATCAGTGAATCCAGCGTTCGTGAGCAGTTCTTC. Its protein is CAISESSVREQFF.

This clone is a singleton in its sample. The J gene is TRBJ1-5, the V gene TRBV29-1; D possibly corresponds to TRBD1 (6 bases). In germline, CDR1 is SQVTM, CDR2 ANQGSEA. V was cut by 5 bases and J by 0 bases, with 14 bases left in between. CDR3 length: 15 residues. The DNA of the CDR3 is TGCAGCGTTTCCCTGACAGGATATAGCAATCAGCCCCAGCATTTT. It codes for CSVSLTGYSNQPQHF.

The chain joins TRBV7-2 to TRBJ2-1; 11 nucleotides match TRBD2. The junction had 8 bases not matched to a gene; V was cut back by 4 bases and J by 0 bases. The germline V gene has CDR1 SGHTA and CDR2 FQGNSA. The CDR3 covers 18 residues. The CDR3 sequence is CASSSRTSGRYSYNEQFF. CDR3 bases: TGTGCCAGCAGCTCCCGTACTAGCGGGAGATACTCCTACAATGAGCAGTTCTTC.

The rearrangement joins TRBV9 to TRBJ2-3; D may be TRBD1 (5 bases). With 0 bases removed from V and 2 bases from J, the gap between germline ends came to 7 bases. The CDR3 covers 14 residues. CDR1 SGDLS and CDR2 YYNGEE come from the germline V gene. CDR3 bases: TGTGCCAGCAGCGTAGGGGGCTTCACAGATACGCAGTATTTT. As protein: CASSVGGFTDTQYF.

The chain is built from TRBV30 and TRBJ1-4; D call uncertain. The V end lost 2 bases, the J end lost 8 bases, and 12 bases lay between the germline ends. The length of the CDR3 is 13 residues. CDR1 is GTSNPN and CDR2 is SVGIG in the germline V gene (reference sequence). CDR3 sequence (DNA): TGTGCCTGGAGTTGGACTGAGAGGGAAAAACTGTTTTTT. Translation: CAWSWTEREKLFF.

This chain joins TRBV4-1 and TRBJ1-1; TRBD1 might be the D (6 bases). The germline V gene has CDR1 MGHRA and CDR2 YSYEKL. This CDR3 spans 17 amino acids. V lost 0 bases, J lost 1 base, and 15 bases lay in between. The CDR3 DNA follows: TGCGCCAGCAGCCAAGACCCTGACAGGCCGTCGAACACTGAAGCTTTCTTT. As protein: CASSQDPDRPSNTEAFF.

This clone was picked up one time. CDR3 sequence reads: CAWTPQAGSYNEQFF. Here the CDR3 DNA reads TGTGCCTGGACTCCCCAGGCGGGCTCCTACAATGAGCAGTTCTTC. The rearrangement uses TRBV30 and TRBJ2-1, with D tentatively TRBD2 (5 bases). Germline CDR1 is GTSNPN and CDR2 is SVGIG (reference sequence). With 4 bases removed from V and 0 bases from J, the gap between germline ends came to 13 bases. The CDR3 runs to 15 residues.

The V call is TRBV6-1, the J call TRBJ1-5; 9 positions match TRBD1. V lost 9 bases to trimming and J lost 6 bases; unmatched junction nucleotides: 6. Germline V gives CDR1 MNHNS, CDR2 SASEGT. This CDR3 contains 13 residues. CDR3 sequence: CASGQGSVQPQHF. The CDR3 nucleotides read TGTGCCAGTGGACAGGGGTCCGTTCAGCCCCAGCATTTT.